What follows is one T cell receptor beta chain and its context. The target antigen is unknown. This sample was taken from a study of OX40 agonist ivuxolimab in advanced cancers. For the study at large: An anti-OX40 (CD134) antibody with agonistic activity, ivuxolimab, was administered to patients. Patients in the trial were receiving intravenous ivuxolimab every 2 weeks, at doses of 0.01 to 10 mg/kg. General study results and limits: Among expanded peripheral T cells, antigen specificity went undetermined.

Measured with immunoSEQ multiplex PCR; TCRdb has only the in-frame clones, and not every one. The table records about 77,000 clones, around nine tenths of them present only once. With 2 bases removed from V and 3 bases from J, the gap between germline ends came to 2 bases. The CDR3 runs 12 residues. Germline lookup yields CDR1 MDHEN and CDR2 SYDVKM. This receptor was taken from an adult with an advanced solid tumor such as melanoma, head and neck, liver or kidney cancer. V gene TRBV28 combines with J gene TRBJ1-3, with D hard to call. Here the sequenced sample was CD4+ or CD8+ T cells sorted from blood, taken in a trial of the OX40 agonist ivuxolimab. CDR3 nucleotides: TGTGCCAGCAGTTTAATTGGAAACACCATATATTTT. Translated, it gives CASSLIGNTIYF. The complete variable domain, with remaining parts taken from reference TRBV28 and TRBJ1-3, reads DVKVTQSSRYLVKRTGEKVFLECVQDMDHENMFWYRQDPGLGLRLIYFSYDVKMKEKGDIPEGYSVSREKKERFSLILESASTNQTSMYLCASSLIGNTIYFGEGSWLTVV.